Below are 16 T cell receptor beta chains sequenced from a single sample in a study of T cells in Graves' hyperthyroidism and ophthalmopathy (dated by TCRdb to between 2018 and 2021). The protocol used for the library was multiplex PCR. TCRdb names Illumina HiSeq 2000 as the instrument used. Amplification of TCR beta CDR3 regions was carried out from RNA transcripts. For the first round of RT-PCR on the TCR CDR3, the HTBI primer set was used together with the Qiagen OneStep RT-PCR kit. TCRdb reprocessing: public reads trimmed at Q25 with fastp, clones called with MiXCR, in-frame beta chains kept. All rows with the same CDR3 protein become a single entry with the most common DNA and genes. For this sample there are around 520,000 distinct CDR3 sequences; around 15% appear just once. The ten largest clones take up roughly 14% of the sample. The sequencing input was blood. The receptors stem from a woman aged 35 to 49 with Graves' hyperthyroidism.

This clonotype has a handful of counts. The chain has TRBV4-1 and TRBJ1-6; perhaps TRBD1 as D (5 bases). V lost 3 bases and J 9 bases, leaving 15 bases between the germline ends. CDR1 is MGHRA and CDR2 is YSYEKL in the germline V gene. The CDR3 covers 15 residues. DNA of the CDR3: TGCGCCAGCAGCCAGGTCGGGACGGTGATTTCACCCCTCCACTTT. As protein: CASSQVGTVISPLHF.

The chain recombines TRBV2 with TRBJ2-7; TRBD1 agrees at 10 bases. This CDR3 spans 15 amino acids. The germline gives CDR1 SNHLY, CDR2 FYNNEI. Unmatched junction bases numbered 10, after V lost 6 bases and J lost 5 bases. Here the CDR3 reads CASSVGQGGRNEQYF. CDR3 DNA sequence: TGTGCCAGCAGCGTCGGACAGGGGGGCCGGAACGAGCAGTACTTC.

This clonotype was seen at least ten times. The chain is built from TRBV20-1 and TRBJ2-2, with D possibly called TRBD1 or TRBD2 (5 bases each). This CDR3 is built from 16 residues. V dropped 6 bases and J dropped 0 bases, with 17 bases sitting between them. The germline CDR1 and CDR2 sequences are DFQATT and SNEGSKA (reference sequence). The CDR3 nucleotides read TGCAGTGCCAGACCAGGGACCCCCTCGAACACCGGGGAGCTGTTTTTT. It translates to CSARPGTPSNTGELFF.

This clonotype was recorded many times. The J gene is TRBJ1-6, the V gene TRBV30; 7 nucleotides line up with TRBD1. The CDR3 is 15 residues long. The germline gives CDR1 GTSNPN, CDR2 SVGIG (reference sequence). The trim removed 3 bases at V and 9 bases at J, leaving 11 bases unmatched. The DNA for the CDR3 is TGTGCCTGGAGCGCAACTACAGGGGCGGGTTCACCCCTCCACTTT. Protein product: CAWSATTGAGSPLHF. Full variable domain (missing parts from reference TRBV30 and TRBJ1-6): SQTIHQWPATLVQPVGSPLSLECTVEGTSNPNLYWYRQAAGRGLQLLFYSVGIGQISSEVPQNLSASRPQDRQFILSSKKLLLSDSGFYLCAWSATTGAGSPLHFGNGTRLTVT.

This clonotype was seen ten or more times. This chain links TRBV9 with TRBJ2-7, with D perhaps TRBD2 (5 bases). The CDR3 consists of 17 residues. The V end was cut by 2 bases, the J end by 1 base, with 19 bases between. Germline V gene lookup returns CDR1 SGDLS and CDR2 YYNGEE. CDR3: CASSVSTKESGSYEQYF. As DNA, the CDR3 is TGTGCCAGCAGCGTGTCAACCAAGGAATCGGGATCCTACGAGCAGTACTTC.

In its sample, this clonotype was seen many times. The V and J genes are TRBV27 and TRBJ2-7; perhaps TRBD2 as D (5 bases). Germline V lookup: CDR1 MNHEY, CDR2 SMNVEV (reference sequence). V was clipped by 7 bases and J by 3 bases, with 16 bases between them. CDR3 length: 14 amino acids. CDR3 amino acids: CASTKYTGSYEQYF. CDR3 bases: TGTGCCAGCACCAAATACACGGGGAGCTACGAGCAGTACTTC.

This clonotype was seen more than once but under ten times. This sequence joins TRBV27 and TRBJ2-7, with D perhaps given as TRBD1 or TRBD2 (5 bases each). The CDR3 runs 15 residues. The V gene lost 2 bases and the J gene lost 2 bases, with 13 bases spanning the gap. Germline values: CDR1 MNHEY, CDR2 SMNVEV (reference sequence). CDR3: CASSLTSWDAYEQYF. The CDR3 DNA follows: TGTGCCAGCAGTTTAACATCGTGGGACGCCTACGAGCAGTACTTC.

This clonotype occurred many times. The rearrangement joins TRBV27 to TRBJ2-1, with D perhaps being TRBD1 or TRBD2 (5 bases each). The V and J ends lost 4 bases and 4 bases respectively, with 8 bases between them. Looked up from germline, CDR1 is MNHEY and CDR2 is SMNVEV (reference sequence). The CDR3 spans 13 residues. In DNA form, the CDR3 reads TGTGCCAGCAGTTCCAGGGAGTACAATGAGCAGTTCTTC. Residues: CASSSREYNEQFF.

There are a few counts of this clonotype. The genes are TRBV6-1 and TRBJ1-5; no reliable D call. The CDR3 covers 15 residues. The V gene lost 1 base and the J gene lost 0 bases, with 7 bases spanning the gap. Germline V CDR1 and CDR2: MNHNS, SASEGT. CDR3: CASSEVRNSNQPQHF. The CDR3 DNA sequence: TGTGCCAGCAGTGAAGTCAGAAATAGCAATCAGCCCCAGCATTTT.

This clonotype was seen at least ten times. The V call is TRBV28, the J call TRBJ2-7; 15 bases are shared with TRBD2. This CDR3 region has 17 residues. With 5 bases clipped from V and 2 bases from J, the junction kept 7 bases outside the gene matches. Looked up from germline, CDR1 is MDHEN and CDR2 is SYDVKM. CDR3: CASSPGLAGGRPYEQYF. CDR3 coding DNA: TGTGCCAGCAGTCCGGGACTAGCGGGAGGCCGCCCCTACGAGCAGTACTTC. Full variable domain (rest looked up from reference TRBV28 and TRBJ2-7): DVKVTQSSRYLVKRTGEKVFLECVQDMDHENMFWYRQDPGLGLRLIYFSYDVKMKEKGDIPEGYSVSREKKERFSLILESASTNQTSMYLCASSPGLAGGRPYEQYFGPGTRLTVT.

This clonotype was observed a handful of times. The chain combines TRBV19 with TRBJ1-1, with D perhaps matching TRBD1 (5 bases). The length of the CDR3 is 14 residues. Germline-derived CDR1 and CDR2 are LNHDA and SQIVND (reference sequence). V lost 1 base and J lost 5, with 11 bases in between. The DNA for the CDR3 is TGTGCCAGTAGTATAGTCGGAGGGGTTACTGAAGCTTTCTTT. Protein: CASSIVGGVTEAFF.

The chain combines TRBV4-1 with TRBJ2-7, with 13 bases that match TRBD2. Trimming at V came to 2 bases and at J to 3 bases, leaving 1 base not matched to a gene. This CDR3 is built from 15 residues. Germline-derived CDR1 and CDR2 are MGHRA and YSYEKL. The CDR3 loop is CASSQWTSGSYEQYF. Here the CDR3 DNA reads TGCGCCAGCAGCCAATGGACTAGCGGGAGCTACGAGCAGTACTTC.

V and J are TRBV18 and TRBJ2-2; 11 bases map to TRBD1. V shed 0 bases, J shed 0 bases, and the junction held 0 bases outside the gene matches. Germline V gene sequence: CDR1 KGHSH, CDR2 LQKENI. The CDR3 is 17 residues long. In DNA form, the CDR3 reads TGTGCCAGCTCACCACCGGGACAGGGGGCGAACACCGGGGAGCTGTTTTTT. This sequence encodes CASSPPGQGANTGELFF.

This clonotype occurred a few times. The rearrangement uses TRBV20-1 and TRBJ2-7, with D possibly being TRBD1 or TRBD2 (5 bases each). The V gene's germline CDR1 is DFQATT and CDR2 SNEGSKA (reference sequence). This CDR3 is built from 12 residues. Trimming took off 3 bases at V and 7 bases at J, with 13 bases between the two ends. For the CDR3, the DNA is TGCAGTGCTAGGAGGGGACCGGGGGAGCAGTACTTC. It yields the protein CSARRGPGEQYF.

The chain uses TRBV29-1 and TRBJ2-3; D gene uncertain. The CDR3 contains 13 residues. Trimming cost V 7 bases and J 0 bases, with 11 bases left between them. CDR1 and CDR2 (germline): SQVTM, ANQGSEA. Here the CDR3 DNA reads TGCAGCGCCGAGAGGCAAAGCACAGATACGCAGTATTTT. Translated, it gives CSAERQSTDTQYF.

Regarding this clonotype: At one boundary the junction diverges from the germline segment, which might be a read error. V and J are TRBV3-1 and TRBJ2-5; D perhaps matches TRBD2 (6 bases). Per the germline V gene, CDR1 is LGHDT and CDR2 is YNNKEL (reference sequence). The CDR3 contains 15 residues. As DNA, the CDR3 is TGCGCCAGCAGCCAAGGGGCGGGATACCAAGAGACCCAGTACTTC. It specifies CASSQGAGYQETQYF.